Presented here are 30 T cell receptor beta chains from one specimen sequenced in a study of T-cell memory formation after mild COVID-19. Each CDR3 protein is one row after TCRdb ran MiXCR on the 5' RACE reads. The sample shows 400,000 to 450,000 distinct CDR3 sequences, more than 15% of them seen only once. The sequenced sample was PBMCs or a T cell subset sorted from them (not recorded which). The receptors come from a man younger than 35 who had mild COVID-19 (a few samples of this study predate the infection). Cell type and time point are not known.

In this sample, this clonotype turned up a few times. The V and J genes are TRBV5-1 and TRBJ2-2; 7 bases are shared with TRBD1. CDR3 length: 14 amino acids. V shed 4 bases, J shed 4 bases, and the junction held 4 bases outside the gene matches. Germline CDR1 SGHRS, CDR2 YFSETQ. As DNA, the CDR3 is TGCGCCAGCAGCACGACAGGGATCACCGGGGAGCTGTTTTTT. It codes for CASSTTGITGELFF.

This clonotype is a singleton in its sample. CDR3: CASSQASGSSYNSPLHF. The CDR3 bases are TGTGCCAGCAGCCAAGCCAGCGGGAGCTCCTATAATTCACCCCTCCACTTT. The V call is TRBV4-2, the J call TRBJ1-6; D gene uncertain. Trimming removed 1 base from V and 0 bases from J, with 10 bases in between. The germline V gene encodes CDR1 LGHNA and CDR2 YNFKEQ. The CDR3 contains 17 residues.

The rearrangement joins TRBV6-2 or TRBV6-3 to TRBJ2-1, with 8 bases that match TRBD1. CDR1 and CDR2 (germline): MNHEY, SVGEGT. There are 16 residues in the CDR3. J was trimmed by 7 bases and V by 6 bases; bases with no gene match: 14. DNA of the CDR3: TGTGCCAGCAGCCAGAGACAGGGGAGTATGAGGAATGAGCAGTTCTTC. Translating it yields CASSQRQGSMRNEQFF.

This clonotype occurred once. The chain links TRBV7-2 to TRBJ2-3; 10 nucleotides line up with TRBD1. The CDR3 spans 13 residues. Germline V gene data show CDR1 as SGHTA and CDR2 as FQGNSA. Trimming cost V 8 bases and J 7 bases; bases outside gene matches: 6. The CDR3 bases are TGTGCCAGCCCAGGACAGGGGGAATATACGCAGTATTTT. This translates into CASPGQGEYTQYF.

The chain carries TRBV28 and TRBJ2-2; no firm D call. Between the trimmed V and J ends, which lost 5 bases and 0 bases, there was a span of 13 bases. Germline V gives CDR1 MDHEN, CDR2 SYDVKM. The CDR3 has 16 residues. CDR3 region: CASSLFSASNTGELFF. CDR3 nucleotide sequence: TGTGCCAGCAGTCTTTTCAGTGCTTCGAACACCGGGGAGCTGTTTTTT.

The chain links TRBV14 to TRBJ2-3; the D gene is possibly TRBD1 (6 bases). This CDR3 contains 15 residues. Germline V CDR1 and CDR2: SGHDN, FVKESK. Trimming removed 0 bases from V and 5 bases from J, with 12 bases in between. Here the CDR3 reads CASSQDLQGRDTQYF. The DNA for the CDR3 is TGTGCCAGCAGCCAAGATCTGCAGGGGAGAGATACGCAGTATTTT.

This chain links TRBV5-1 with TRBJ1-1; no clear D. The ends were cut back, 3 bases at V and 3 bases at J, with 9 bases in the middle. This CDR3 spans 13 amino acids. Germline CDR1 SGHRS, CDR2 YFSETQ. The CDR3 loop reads CASSSVGHTEAFF. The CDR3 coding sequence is TGCGCCAGCAGCTCGGTCGGGCACACTGAAGCTTTCTTT.

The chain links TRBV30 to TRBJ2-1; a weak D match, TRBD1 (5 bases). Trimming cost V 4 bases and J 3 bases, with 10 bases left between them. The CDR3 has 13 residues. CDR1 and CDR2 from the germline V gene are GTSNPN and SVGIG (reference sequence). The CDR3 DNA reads TGTGCCTGGATCGGACATTTCTACAATGAGCAGTTCTTC. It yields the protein CAWIGHFYNEQFF.

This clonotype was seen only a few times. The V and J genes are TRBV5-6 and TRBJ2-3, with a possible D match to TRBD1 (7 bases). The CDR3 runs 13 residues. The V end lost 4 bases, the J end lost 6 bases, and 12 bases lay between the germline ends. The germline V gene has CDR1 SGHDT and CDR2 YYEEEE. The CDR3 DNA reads TGTGCCAGCAGCCCGACAGGGAGGGATACGCAGTATTTT. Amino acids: CASSPTGRDTQYF. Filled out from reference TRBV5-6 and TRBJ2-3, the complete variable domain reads DAGVTQSPTHLIKTRGQQVTLRCSPKSGHDTVSWYQQALGQGPQFIFQYYEEEERQRGNFPDRFSGHQFPNYSSELNVNALLLGDSALYLCASSPTGRDTQYFGPGTRLTVL.

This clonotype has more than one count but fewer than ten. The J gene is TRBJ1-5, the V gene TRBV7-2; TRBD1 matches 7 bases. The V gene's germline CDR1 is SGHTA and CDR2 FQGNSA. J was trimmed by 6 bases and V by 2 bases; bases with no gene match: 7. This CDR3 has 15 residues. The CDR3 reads CASSLRQGNRQPQHF. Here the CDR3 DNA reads TGTGCCAGCAGCTTAAGACAGGGTAACCGTCAGCCCCAGCATTTT.

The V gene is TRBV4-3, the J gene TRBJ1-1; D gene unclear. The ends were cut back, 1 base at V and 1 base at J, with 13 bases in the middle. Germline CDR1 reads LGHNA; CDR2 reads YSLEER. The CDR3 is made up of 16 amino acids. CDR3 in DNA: TGCGCCAGCAGCCAAGCGGCCCACGCGGGGAACACTGAAGCTTTCTTT. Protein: CASSQAAHAGNTEAFF.

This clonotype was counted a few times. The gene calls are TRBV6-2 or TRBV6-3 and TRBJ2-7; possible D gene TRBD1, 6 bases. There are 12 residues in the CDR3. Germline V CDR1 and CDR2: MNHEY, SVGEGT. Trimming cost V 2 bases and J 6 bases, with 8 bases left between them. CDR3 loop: CASSYPGVEQYF. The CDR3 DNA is TGTGCCAGCAGTTACCCAGGGGTCGAGCAGTACTTC.

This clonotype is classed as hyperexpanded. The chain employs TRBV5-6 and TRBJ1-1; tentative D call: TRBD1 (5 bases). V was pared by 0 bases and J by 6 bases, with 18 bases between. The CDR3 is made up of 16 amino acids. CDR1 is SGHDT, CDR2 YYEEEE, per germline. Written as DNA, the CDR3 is TGTGCCAGCAGCTTGGAAGGGTACGGGACGCCGGCTGAAGCTTTCTTT. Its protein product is CASSLEGYGTPAEAFF.

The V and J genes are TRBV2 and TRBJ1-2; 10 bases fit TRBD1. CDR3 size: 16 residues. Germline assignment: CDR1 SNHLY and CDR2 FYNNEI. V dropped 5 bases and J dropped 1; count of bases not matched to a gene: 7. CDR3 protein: CASSFDRGLGNYGYTF. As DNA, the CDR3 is TGTGCCAGCAGTTTCGACAGGGGGCTAGGTAACTATGGCTACACCTTC.

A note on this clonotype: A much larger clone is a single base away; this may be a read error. This CDR3 is CASSLTLAGCTDTQYF. For the CDR3, the DNA is TGTGCCAGCAGCCTCACACTAGCGGGGTGCACAGATACGCAGTATTTT. The chain couples TRBV7-3 to TRBJ2-3; 10 positions agree with TRBD2. The trim removed 5 bases at V and 1 base at J, leaving 6 bases unmatched. The CDR3 covers 16 residues. Germline values: CDR1 SGHTA, CDR2 FQGTGA. Using reference TRBV7-3 and TRBJ2-3 for the parts outside the CDR3, the full variable domain is GAGVSQTPSNKVTEKGKYVELRCDPISGHTALYWYRQSLGQGPEFLIYFQGTGAADDSGLPNDRFFAVRPEGSVSTLKIQRTERGDSAVYLCASSLTLAGCTDTQYFGPGTRLTVL.

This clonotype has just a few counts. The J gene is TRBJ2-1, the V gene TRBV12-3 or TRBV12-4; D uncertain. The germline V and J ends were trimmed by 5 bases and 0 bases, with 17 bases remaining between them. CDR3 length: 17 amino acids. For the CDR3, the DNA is TGTGCCAGCAGTCCAGACACCCTTAGGGTCTCCTACAATGAGCAGTTCTTC. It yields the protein CASSPDTLRVSYNEQFF.

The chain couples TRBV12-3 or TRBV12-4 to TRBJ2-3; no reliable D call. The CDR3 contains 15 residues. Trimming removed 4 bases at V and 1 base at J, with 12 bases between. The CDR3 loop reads CASSYGVSGTDTQYF. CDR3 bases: TGTGCCAGCAGTTACGGAGTCTCTGGCACAGATACGCAGTATTTT.

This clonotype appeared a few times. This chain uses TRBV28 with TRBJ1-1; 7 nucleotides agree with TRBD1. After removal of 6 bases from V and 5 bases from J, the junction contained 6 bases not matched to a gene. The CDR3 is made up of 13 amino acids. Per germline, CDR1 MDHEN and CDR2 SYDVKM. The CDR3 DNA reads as TGTGCCAGCAGCCCGGGACAGCCAACTGAAGCTTTCTTT. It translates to CASSPGQPTEAFF.

Written as DNA, the CDR3 is TGTGCCAGCAGCCCCGTCCTTGGGCCAGGAAACACCATATATTTT. Translation gives CASSPVLGPGNTIYF. The chain is built from TRBV7-2 and TRBJ1-3; D remains unclear. Trimming removed 5 bases from V and 4 bases from J, with 15 bases in between. The CDR3 totals 15 residues. CDR1 and CDR2 (germline): SGHTA, FQGNSA.

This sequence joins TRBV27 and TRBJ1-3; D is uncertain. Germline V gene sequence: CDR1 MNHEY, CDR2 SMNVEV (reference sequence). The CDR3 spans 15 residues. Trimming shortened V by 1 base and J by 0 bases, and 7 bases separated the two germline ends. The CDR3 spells CASSLFPASGNTIYF. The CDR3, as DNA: TGTGCCAGCAGTTTATTTCCGGCCTCTGGAAACACCATATATTTT.

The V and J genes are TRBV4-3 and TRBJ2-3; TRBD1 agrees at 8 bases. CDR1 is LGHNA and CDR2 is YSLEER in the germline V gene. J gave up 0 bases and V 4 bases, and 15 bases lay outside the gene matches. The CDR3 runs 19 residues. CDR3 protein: CASSPRTGGGGGSTDTQYF. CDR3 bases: TGCGCCAGCAGCCCGCGCACAGGGGGAGGAGGGGGGAGCACAGATACGCAGTATTTT.

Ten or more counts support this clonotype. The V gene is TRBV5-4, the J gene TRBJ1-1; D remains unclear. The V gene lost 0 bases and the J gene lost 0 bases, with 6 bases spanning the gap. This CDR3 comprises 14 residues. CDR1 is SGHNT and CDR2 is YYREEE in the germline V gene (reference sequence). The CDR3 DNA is TGTGCCAGCAGCTTGGAAGGACTGAACACTGAAGCTTTCTTT. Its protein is CASSLEGLNTEAFF.

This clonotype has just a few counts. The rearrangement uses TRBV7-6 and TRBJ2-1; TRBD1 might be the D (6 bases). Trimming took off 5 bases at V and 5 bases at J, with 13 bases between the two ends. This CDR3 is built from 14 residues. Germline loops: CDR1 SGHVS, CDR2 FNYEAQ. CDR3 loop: CASSLGQSDNEQFF. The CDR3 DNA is TGTGCCAGCAGCCTTGGACAGAGCGACAATGAGCAGTTCTTC.

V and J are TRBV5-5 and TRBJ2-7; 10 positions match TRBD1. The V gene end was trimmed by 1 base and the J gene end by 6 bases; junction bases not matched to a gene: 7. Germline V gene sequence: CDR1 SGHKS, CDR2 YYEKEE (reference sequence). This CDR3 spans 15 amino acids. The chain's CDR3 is CASSLTGTGVIEQYV. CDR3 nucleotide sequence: TGTGCCAGCAGCTTGACGGGGACAGGGGTCATCGAGCAGTACGTC.

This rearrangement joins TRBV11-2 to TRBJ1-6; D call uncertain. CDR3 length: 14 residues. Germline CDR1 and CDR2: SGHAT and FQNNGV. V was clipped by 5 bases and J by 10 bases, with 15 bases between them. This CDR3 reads CASSPLWVESPLHF. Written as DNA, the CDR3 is TGTGCCAGCAGCCCCCTTTGGGTTGAATCACCCCTCCACTTT. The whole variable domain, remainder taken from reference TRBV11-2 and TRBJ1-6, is EAGVAQSPRYKIIEKRQSVAFWCNPISGHATLYWYQQILGQGPKLLIQFQNNGVVDDSQLPKDRFSAERLKGVDSTLKIQPAKLEDSAVYLCASSPLWVESPLHFGNGTRLTVT.

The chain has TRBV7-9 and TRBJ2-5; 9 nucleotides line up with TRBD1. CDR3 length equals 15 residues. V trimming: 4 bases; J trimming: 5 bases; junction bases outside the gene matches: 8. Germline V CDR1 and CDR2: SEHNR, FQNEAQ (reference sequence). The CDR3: CASSSGQGVRETQYF. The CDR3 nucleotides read TGTGCCAGCAGCTCGGGACAGGGAGTACGCGAGACCCAGTACTTC.

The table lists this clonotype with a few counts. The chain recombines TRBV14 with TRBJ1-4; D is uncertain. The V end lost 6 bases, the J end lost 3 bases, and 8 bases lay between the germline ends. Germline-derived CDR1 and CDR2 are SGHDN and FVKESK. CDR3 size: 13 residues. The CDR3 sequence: CASRGLANEKLFF. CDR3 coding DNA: TGTGCCAGCAGAGGGCTCGCTAATGAAAAACTGTTTTTT.

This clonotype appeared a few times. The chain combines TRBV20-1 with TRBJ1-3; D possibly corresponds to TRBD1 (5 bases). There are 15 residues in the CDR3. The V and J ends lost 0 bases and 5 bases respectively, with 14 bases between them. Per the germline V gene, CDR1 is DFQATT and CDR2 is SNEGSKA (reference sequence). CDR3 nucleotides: TGCAGTGCTAGAGAGGGGGAGAGTTTCCGAAACACCATATATTTT. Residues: CSAREGESFRNTIYF.

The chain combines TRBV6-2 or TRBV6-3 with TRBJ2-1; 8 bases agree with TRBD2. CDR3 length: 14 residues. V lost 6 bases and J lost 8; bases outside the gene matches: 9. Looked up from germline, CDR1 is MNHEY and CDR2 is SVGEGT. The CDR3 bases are TGTGCCAGCAGGCAGCCGAGCGGGGGCCATGAGCAGTTCTTC. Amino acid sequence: CASRQPSGGHEQFF.

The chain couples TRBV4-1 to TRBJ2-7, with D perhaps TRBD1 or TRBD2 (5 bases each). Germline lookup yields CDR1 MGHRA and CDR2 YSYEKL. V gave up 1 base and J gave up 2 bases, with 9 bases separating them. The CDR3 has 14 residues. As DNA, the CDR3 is TGCGCCAGCAGCCAAGCAGGGACCCCCTACGAGCAGTACTTC. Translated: CASSQAGTPYEQYF.